These T cell receptor beta chains were read from a single sample in a study of shared clonotypes between healthy human individuals. Measured with immunoSEQ multiplex PCR; TCRdb has only the in-frame clones, and not every one. Here the sample spans a few million clones, approximately 92% being singletons. The sample taken for sequencing was naive CD4+ T cells sorted from blood. All receptors come from a man between 18 and 29 years old in good health. Each CDR3 is given with its conserved first and last residue. D genes are given only for firm matches. Clone size is given for some rows only: seen once, a few or many times, or a class if the clone is expanded.

TRBJ1-3	TRBV19	-	-	TGTGCCAGTAGTACCTCCGGGGAAAACACCATATATTTT	CASSTSGENTIYF
TRBJ2-2	TRBV25-1	-	-	TGTGCCAGCAGTTACCTGGGGGGTCGGGCCGGGGAGCTGTTTTTT	CASSYLGGRAGELFF
TRBJ2-3	TRBV9	TRBD2	-	TGTGCCAGCAGCGTAGGGACTAGCTGGCGCACAGATACGCAGTATTTT	CASSVGTSWRTDTQYF
TRBJ1-1	TRBV21-1	-	few	TGTGCCAGCAGCAAAACGAACACTGAAGCTTTCTTT	CASSKTNTEAFF
TRBJ1-4	TRBV11-2	TRBD1	-	TGTGCCAGCAGCTTAGGGACAGGGTATGATGAAAAACTGTTTTTT	CASSLGTGYDEKLFF
TRBJ1-2	TRBV25-1	-	-	TGTGCCAGCAGTGGGGTCGTTGGGACTTCCTTGGCGGGCTATGGCTACACCTTC	CASSGVVGTSLAGYGYTF
TRBJ1-1	TRBV10-3	-	-	TGTGCCATCAGTGCCGTATTGAACACTGAAGCTTTCTTT	CAISAVLNTEAFF
TRBJ2-7	TRBV30	-	once	TGTGCCTGGAGGTTGAAGGGGGCCTACGAGCAGTACTTC	CAWRLKGAYEQYF
TRBJ2-3	TRBV7-2	-	-	TGTGCCAGCAGCTATGGCCCCCTAACAGATACGCAGTATTTT	CASSYGPLTDTQYF
TRBJ1-1	TRBV5-1	-	-	TGCGCCAGCAGCTTGGCCGGGGGAGGGATGAACACTGAAGCTTTCTTT	CASSLAGGGMNTEAFF
TRBJ2-5	TRBV28	-	-	TGTGCCAGCAGTTTAATCAGGGGTCAAGAGACCCAGTACTTC	CASSLIRGQETQYF